The 12 T cell receptor beta chains given below trace back to one sample, sequenced in a study of OX40 agonist ivuxolimab in advanced cancers. Measured with immunoSEQ multiplex PCR; TCRdb has only the in-frame clones, and not every one. The sample has around 95,000 clones; around 91% are singletons. Material: CD4+ or CD8+ T cells sorted from blood, obtained in a trial of the OX40 agonist ivuxolimab. All receptors come from an adult with an advanced solid tumor such as melanoma, head and neck, liver or kidney cancer.

V gene TRBV5-4 combines with J gene TRBJ2-5; a weak D match, TRBD2 (7 bases). V was clipped by 0 bases and J by 0 bases, with 12 bases between them. CDR3 size: 16 residues. The germline CDR1 and CDR2 sequences are SGHNT and YYREEE (reference sequence). As DNA, the CDR3 is TGTGCCAGCAGCTTGGGTGGGGGGGCATACCAAGAGACCCAGTACTTC. Encoded protein: CASSLGGGAYQETQYF.

V gene TRBV6-1 combines with J gene TRBJ1-5; TRBD1 agrees at 9 bases. This CDR3 spans 16 amino acids. J gave up 9 bases and V 1 base, and 10 bases lay outside the gene matches. Germline assignment: CDR1 MNHNS and CDR2 SASEGT. The CDR3 coding sequence is TGTGCCAGCAGTGAAGAAGGGTGGGGACAGGGTCGGCCCCAGCATTTT. This translates into CASSEEGWGQGRPQHF.

This clone has just one count. The chain recombines TRBV6-6 with TRBJ2-7; 8 bases line up with TRBD1. This CDR3 is built from 13 residues. Germline V gene data show CDR1 as MNHNY and CDR2 as SVGAGI (reference sequence). The junction had 5 bases not matched to a gene; V was cut back by 7 bases and J by 3 bases. The CDR3 DNA reads as TGTGCCAGCAAGAGACAGGGGAGCTACGAGCAGTACTTC. Protein product: CASKRQGSYEQYF.

This chain connects TRBV28 to TRBJ1-5; a weak D match, TRBD1 (6 bases). The CDR3 is made up of 17 amino acids. The germline V gene has CDR1 MDHEN and CDR2 SYDVKM. Trimming shortened V by 7 bases and J by 4 bases, and 23 bases separated the two germline ends. For the CDR3, the DNA is TGTGCCAGCACCAAAGACCTACAGGGCAGGGTGAATCAGCCCCAGCATTTT. Translating it yields CASTKDLQGRVNQPQHF.

The chain uses TRBV18 and TRBJ2-2; D gene ambiguous. V was trimmed by 2 bases and J by 7 bases, leaving 14 bases between them. From germline, CDR1 is KGHSH and CDR2 LQKENI. The CDR3 sequence is 15 residues long. Here the CDR3 DNA reads TGTGCCAGCTCACCAATACCCCGAAACGGCGGGGAGCTGTTTTTT. Translating it yields CASSPIPRNGGELFF.

This sequence joins TRBV28 and TRBJ2-3; D unclear. Trimming shortened V by 5 bases and J by 2 bases, and 5 bases separated the two germline ends. Looked up from germline, CDR1 is MDHEN and CDR2 is SYDVKM. The CDR3 is 12 residues long. This CDR3 is CASSSPTDTQYF. The CDR3 coding sequence is TGTGCCAGCAGTAGCCCCACAGATACGCAGTATTTT.

CDR3 nucleotides: TGCGCCAGCAGCTTGGTTCCGGGGGCCCTCACAGATACGCAGTATTTT. It yields the protein CASSLVPGALTDTQYF. The genes are TRBV5-1 and TRBJ2-3; D is perhaps TRBD1 or TRBD2 (6 bases each). The V and J ends lost 0 bases and 2 bases respectively, with 13 bases between them. The CDR3 loop spans 16 amino acids. Looked up from germline, CDR1 is SGHRS and CDR2 is YFSETQ.

V gene TRBV5-1 combines with J gene TRBJ2-7, with TRBD1 matching over 7 bases. The V segment lost 5 bases and the J segment 3 bases; nucleotides outside the gene matches: 8. Germline V gene data show CDR1 as SGHRS and CDR2 as YFSETQ. The CDR3 consists of 14 residues. The CDR3 spells CASSSDRTYYEQYF. In nucleotides, the CDR3 is TGCGCCAGCAGTTCGGACAGGACTTACTACGAGCAGTACTTC.

This chain links TRBV7-9 with TRBJ2-2; D is unclear. Germline values: CDR1 SEHNR, CDR2 FQNEAQ (reference sequence). Trimming stripped 6 bases from V and 4 bases from J, with 3 bases between. This CDR3 is built from 11 residues. CDR3 amino acids: CASRFTGELFF. The CDR3 coding sequence is TGTGCCAGCAGATTCACCGGGGAGCTGTTTTTT.

This chain uses TRBV5-1 with TRBJ1-1; 9 bases line up with TRBD1. With V trimmed by 4 bases and J by 0 bases, 4 bases remained unmatched. The CDR3 extends over 15 amino acids. The germline gives CDR1 SGHRS, CDR2 YFSETQ. The CDR3 region is CASSIQGAVNTEAFF. CDR3 in DNA: TGCGCCAGCAGCATACAGGGGGCGGTGAACACTGAAGCTTTCTTT.

The rearrangement uses TRBV7-8 and TRBJ2-1; D tentatively reads TRBD1 or TRBD2 (6 bases each). V shed 5 bases and J shed 7 bases, with 24 bases lying between them. The CDR3 extends over 17 amino acids. Per germline, CDR1 SGHVS and CDR2 FQNEAQ. CDR3 nucleotides: TGTGCCAGCAGCCTCTTAGGGGACATGGCCGGGAGTAATGAGCAGTTCTTC. This translates into CASSLLGDMAGSNEQFF.

This clone was observed a few times. The chain combines TRBV19 with TRBJ1-5, with 7 bases identical to TRBD1. The V and J ends lost 5 bases and 6 bases, in that order; junction bases with no gene match: 7. CDR1 and CDR2 (germline): LNHDA, SQIVND (reference sequence). This CDR3 region has 14 residues. The CDR3 nucleotides are TGTGCCAGTAGTGTGGACAGGTACCGTCAGCCCCAGCATTTT. Translated: CASSVDRYRQPQHF. Together with reference TRBV19 and TRBJ1-5, the CDR3 gives the full variable domain: DGGITQSPKYLFRKEGQNVTLSCEQNLNHDAMYWYRQDPGQGLRLIYYSQIVNDFQKGDIAEGYSVSREKKESFPLTVTSAQKNPTAFYLCASSVDRYRQPQHFGDGTRLSIL.